The next 12 T cell receptor beta chains were all read from a single sample in a study of T cell repertoires in cytomegalovirus infection. TCRdb used MiXCR to reprocess the reads, holding one entry per CDR3 protein. The data show just under 300,000 distinct CDR3 sequences, about 9.1% seen once. Sequencing was carried out using PBMCs. The receptors were gathered from a human donor in good health (CMV status not recorded). Some clones in this sample may be carry-over from other donors' samples.

In its sample, this clonotype was seen many times. The chain carries TRBV28 and TRBJ2-5; no definite D call. The germline V gene encodes CDR1 MDHEN and CDR2 SYDVKM. This CDR3 spans 14 amino acids. Trimming removed 7 bases at V and 5 bases at J, with 17 bases between. CDR3 DNA: TGTGCCAGCACCAAGGGTCTAGTGCTGGAGACCCAGTACTTC. It yields the protein CASTKGLVLETQYF.

Ten or more counts support this clonotype. This sequence joins TRBV7-8 and TRBJ1-1; 7 nucleotides align to TRBD1. This CDR3 contains 15 residues. CDR1 and CDR2 (germline): SGHVS, FQNEAQ. The V segment lost 5 bases and the J segment 1 base; nucleotides outside the gene matches: 7. CDR3 protein: CASSHQGGPNTEAFF. For the CDR3, the DNA is TGTGCCAGCAGCCACCAGGGGGGTCCGAACACTGAAGCTTTCTTT.

This clonotype showed up many times. The chain joins TRBV23-1 to TRBJ2-5; 8 bases align to TRBD1. TRBV23-1 is an ORF, and what it does is uncertain. The trim removed 2 bases at V and 4 bases at J, leaving 9 bases unmatched. The CDR3 loop spans 16 amino acids. The CDR3: CASSQPWTGKGETQYF. The CDR3 DNA follows: TGCGCCAGCAGTCAACCTTGGACAGGGAAAGGAGAGACCCAGTACTTC.

In its sample, this clonotype was seen many times. The genes are TRBV14 and TRBJ2-3; 7 bases fit TRBD2. CDR3 length equals 17 residues. Germline CDR1 reads SGHDN; CDR2 reads FVKESK. V dropped 4 bases and J dropped 0; count of bases not matched to a gene: 10. CDR3 DNA: TGTGCCAGCAGCCTATTGGGGCCAGCGGGGAGCACAGATACGCAGTATTTT. The encoded protein is CASSLLGPAGSTDTQYF.

The sample holds many counts of this clonotype. The V and J genes are TRBV7-9 and TRBJ2-1; D remains ambiguous. Germline V CDR1 and CDR2: SEHNR, FQNEAQ (reference sequence). This CDR3 has 15 residues. V lost 1 base and J lost 8, with 15 bases in between. CDR3 loop: CASSLGAVVSHEQFF. DNA of the CDR3: TGTGCCAGCAGCTTAGGGGCGGTAGTTAGCCATGAGCAGTTCTTC. The whole variable domain, remainder taken from reference TRBV7-9 and TRBJ2-1, is DTGVSQNPRHKITKRGQNVTFRCDPISEHNRLYWYRQTLGQGPEFLTYFQNEAQLEKSRLLSDRFSAERPKGSFSTLEIQRTEQGDSAMYLCASSLGAVVSHEQFFGPGTRLTVL.

The chain employs TRBV15 and TRBJ2-1; 7 bases line up with TRBD1. The CDR3 is 13 amino acids. The germline V gene encodes CDR1 LNHNV and CDR2 YYDKDF (reference sequence). After removal of 5 bases from V and 7 bases from J, the junction contained 5 bases not matched to a gene. As DNA, the CDR3 is TGTGCCACCAGCGCGAGGGGGCAGAATGAGCAGTTCTTC. It codes for CATSARGQNEQFF.

This clonotype was counted many times. The chain joins TRBV6-2 or TRBV6-3 to TRBJ2-5; 10 nucleotides line up with TRBD2. This CDR3 comprises 15 residues. V was clipped by 7 bases and J by 4 bases; unmatched bases: 9. Germline V gene sequence: CDR1 MNHEY, CDR2 SVGEGT. The CDR3 here is CASTEQRGGLETQYF. CDR3 in DNA: TGTGCCAGCACCGAACAGCGGGGGGGATTAGAGACCCAGTACTTC.

This clonotype was detected many times. The chain combines TRBV29-1 with TRBJ1-2; 9 bases agree with TRBD1. The CDR3 runs to 14 residues. With V trimmed by 3 bases and J by 0 bases, 2 bases remained unmatched. Per the germline V gene, CDR1 is SQVTM and CDR2 is ANQGSEA. CDR3 region: CSVDTGGPNYGYTF. CDR3 DNA: TGCAGCGTTGACACAGGGGGCCCTAACTATGGCTACACCTTC.

In its sample, this clonotype was seen a few times. J is TRBJ1-5 and V is TRBV28, with D possibly being TRBD1 (5 bases). Germline V gene lookup returns CDR1 MDHEN and CDR2 SYDVKM. The CDR3 spans 14 residues. The V end lost 5 bases, the J end lost 7 bases, and 15 bases lay between the germline ends. CDR3 nucleotides: TGTGCCAGCAGTCTTACGGGGGTAAGGCAGCCCCAGCATTTT. Protein: CASSLTGVRQPQHF.

This clonotype was seen at least ten times. This chain joins TRBV20-1 and TRBJ1-1, with TRBD1 matching over 7 bases. Germline-derived CDR1 and CDR2 are DFQATT and SNEGSKA (reference sequence). The CDR3 runs 13 residues. J was trimmed by 5 bases and V by 5 bases; bases with no gene match: 8. CDR3 bases: TGCAGTGCTCCCATCCAGGGGGGGACTGAAGCTTTCTTT. Its protein product is CSAPIQGGTEAFF.

This clonotype has at least ten counts. The CDR3 here is CASSLRVAGGHEQYF. The CDR3 DNA is TGTGCCAGCAGCTTAAGGGTAGCGGGGGGCCACGAGCAGTACTTC. The rearrangement joins TRBV7-8 to TRBJ2-7; 10 bases match TRBD2. CDR3 length: 15 amino acids. Germline loops: CDR1 SGHVS, CDR2 FQNEAQ. V shed 2 bases and J 5 bases; nucleotides not matched to a gene: 6.

This clonotype was detected a few times. The chain combines TRBV27 with TRBJ1-2; a possible D gene is TRBD1 (6 bases). This CDR3 region has 13 residues. In germline, CDR1 is MNHEY, CDR2 SMNVEV (reference sequence). Trimming left V 8 bases short and J 4 bases short, with 14 bases between. The CDR3: CASGITGFYGYTF. The CDR3 coding sequence is TGTGCCAGCGGGATTACAGGGTTCTATGGCTACACCTTC.